This TCR beta chain is drawn from a study of blood T cell repertoires in COVID-19. Study in general: From T cells, B-cell-depleted T cells, or PBMCs came the material, which was cDNA or gDNA.

Profiled with immunoSEQ multiplex PCR; TCRdb holds only in-frame clones, not every one. The sample records around 270,000 clones, roughly four fifths being singletons. The CDR3 is 14 residues long. The J segment lost 7 bases and the V segment lost 3 bases, leaving 6 bases of the junction unmatched. The germline V gene encodes CDR1 SGDLS and CDR2 YYNGEE. One Seattle source followed patients from active infection through their disease course. The sequenced material came from peripheral blood. This rearrangement joins TRBV9 to TRBJ1-4; TRBD1 aligns across 7 bases. This sequence was found in a person between 70 and 80 years old with COVID-19, enrolled during active disease. In DNA, the CDR3 is TGTGCCAGCAGCGGCACAGGGGCCGGTGAAAAACTGTTTTTT. Protein product: CASSGTGAGEKLFF.